A single sample is the source of the 3 T cell receptor beta chains below, sequenced in a study of CXCR3-negative and CXCR3-positive naive CD8 T cells. Each TRB cDNA library was prepared by 5' RACE (with UMI labels). TCRdb reanalyzed the 5' RACE reads and collapses them to one entry per CDR3 protein, without DNA. Its table records 50,000 to 65,000 distinct CDR3 sequences. Sequenced material: naive CXCR3- CD8+ T cells from blood. Subset reported: CD45RO-CCR7+CD27+CD95- naive CD8+ T cells lacking CXCR3 (TNR3-). The receptors shown here come from a human donor in good health. Some clones in this sample may be carry-over from other donors' samples.

This chain uses TRBV12-3 or TRBV12-4 with TRBJ2-1. This CDR3 contains 12 residues. The CDR3 sequence: CASSFPQNEQFF.

The chain couples TRBV23-1 to TRBJ2-7. TRBV23-1 is classed as an ORF, of uncertain function. This CDR3 comprises 14 residues. The CDR3 loop reads CASSQSAYSYEQYF.

This chain links TRBV11-2 with TRBJ2-5; TCRdb proposes TRBD2, but this gene call is untestable without DNA. The CDR3 has 14 amino acids. The V gene's germline CDR1 is SGHAT and CDR2 FQNNGV. CDR3 region: CASSPGPTLETQYF. The variable domain in full, with the rest retrieved from reference TRBV11-2 and TRBJ2-5, is EAGVAQSPRYKIIEKRQSVAFWCNPISGHATLYWYQQILGQGPKLLIQFQNNGVVDDSQLPKDRFSAERLKGVDSTLKIQPAKLEDSAVYLCASSPGPTLETQYFGPGTRLLVL.